What follows are 17 T cell receptor beta chains derived from one specimen sequenced in a study of blood T cell repertoires in COVID-19. The method was immunoSEQ multiplex PCR; TCRdb's version includes in-frame clones alone and lacks a portion of them. The sample has roughly 220,000 clones; about 88% are singletons. Material for sequencing was peripheral blood. All receptors derive from a woman aged 45-60 years with COVID-19, enrolled during active disease.

The J gene is TRBJ2-7, the V gene TRBV6-5; tentative D call: TRBD1 (5 bases). The ends were cut back, 6 bases at V and 6 bases at J, with 12 bases in the middle. Germline CDR1 is MNHEY and CDR2 is SVGAGI. The CDR3 is 12 residues long. CDR3 nucleotide sequence: TGTGCCAGCAGCCCGGACACAGTCGAGCAGTACGTC. It encodes CASSPDTVEQYV.

CDR3 region: CATDPYRAPNYGYTF. CDR3 in DNA: TGTGCCACCGACCCTTACAGGGCCCCTAACTATGGCTACACCTTC. The chain employs TRBV24-1 and TRBJ1-2; TRBD1 might be the D (6 bases). The V end lost 9 bases, the J end lost 0 bases, and 16 bases lay between the germline ends. The CDR3 has 15 residues. Germline loops: CDR1 KGHDR, CDR2 SFDVKD.

This clone was counted a single time. This rearrangement joins TRBV7-9 to TRBJ1-2, with TRBD1 identical over 8 bases. V gave up 5 bases and J gave up 7 bases; unmatched junction bases: 12. The CDR3 consists of 15 residues. Germline V CDR1 and CDR2: SEHNR, FQNEAQ (reference sequence). CDR3 nucleotide sequence: TGTGCCAGCAGCCTTTCGGACAGGGCAGGTTCTGGCTACACCTTC. This translates into CASSLSDRAGSGYTF.

The J gene is TRBJ2-7, the V gene TRBV19; no clear D. Deletions cut 7 bases from V and 5 bases from J, with 15 bases between. This CDR3 is 13 amino acids long. Germline V gene lookup returns CDR1 LNHDA and CDR2 SQIVND (reference sequence). The CDR3 reads CASTPSQGDEQYF. The CDR3 DNA reads as TGTGCCAGTACCCCTAGTCAAGGTGACGAGCAGTACTTC.

The V and J genes are TRBV3-1 (or the pseudogene TRBV3-2) and TRBJ1-2; D remains unclear. Trimming left V 0 bases short and J 2 bases short, with 10 bases between. Germline values: CDR1 LGHDT, CDR2 YNNKEL (reference sequence). The CDR3 has 15 residues. The CDR3 loop is CASSQERPENYGYTF. Written as DNA, the CDR3 is TGTGCCAGCAGCCAAGAGAGGCCTGAAAACTATGGCTACACCTTC.

This clone was seen repeatedly, ten times or more. The V call is TRBV15, the J call TRBJ2-3; 8 nucleotides align to TRBD1. The CDR3 loop spans 16 amino acids. V trimming: 5 bases; J trimming: 5 bases; junction bases outside the gene matches: 12. CDR1 and CDR2 from the germline V gene are LNHNV and YYDKDF (reference sequence). CDR3: CATSPSQGARIDTQYF. The CDR3 coding sequence is TGTGCCACCAGCCCATCCCAGGGGGCGCGGATAGATACGCAGTATTTT.

J is TRBJ1-4 and V is TRBV18, with D possibly TRBD1 on 5 matching bases. This CDR3 contains 16 residues. The germline V and J ends were trimmed by 3 bases and 3 bases, with 14 bases remaining between them. Germline V gene data show CDR1 as KGHSH and CDR2 as LQKENI. CDR3: CASSPGREGANEKLFF. CDR3 coding DNA: TGTGCCAGCTCACCCGGCAGGGAGGGAGCTAATGAAAAACTGTTTTTT.

The chain uses TRBV27 and TRBJ1-2; D is unresolved. Germline V gene data show CDR1 as MNHEY and CDR2 as SMNVEV (reference sequence). The V end lost 6 bases, the J end lost 0 bases, and 23 bases lay between the germline ends. The CDR3 is 18 amino acids. CDR3 DNA: TGTGCCAGCAGGAAGGGCGGGTTTGGACCGATCACTAACTATGGCTACACCTTC. Protein sequence: CASRKGGFGPITNYGYTF.

V is TRBV19 and J is TRBJ2-7; TRBD2 agrees at 15 bases. Unmatched junction bases numbered 9, after V lost 10 bases and J lost 2 bases. The CDR3 is 16 amino acids. Per the germline V gene, CDR1 is LNHDA and CDR2 is SQIVND (reference sequence). The CDR3 coding sequence is TGTGCCACCCAGGGACTAGCGGGGGGACCCACCTACGAGCAGTACTTC. This translates into CATQGLAGGPTYEQYF. The whole variable domain, filled in from reference TRBV19 and TRBJ2-7, reads DGGITQSPKYLFRKEGQNVTLSCEQNLNHDAMYWYRQDPGQGLRLIYYSQIVNDFQKGDIAEGYSVSREKKESFPLTVTSAQKNPTAFYLCATQGLAGGPTYEQYFGPGTRLTVT.

This chain links TRBV27 with TRBJ2-7; possibly TRBD1 for D (6 bases). The CDR3 has 12 amino acids. Looked up from germline, CDR1 is MNHEY and CDR2 is SMNVEV (reference sequence). The germline V and J ends were trimmed by 5 bases and 4 bases, with 9 bases remaining between them. This CDR3 reads CASSATGYEQYV. The DNA for the CDR3 is TGTGCCAGCAGTGCTACAGGGTACGAGCAGTACGTC.

The rearrangement links TRBV7-9 to TRBJ2-3; 7 positions match TRBD1. The CDR3 spans 15 residues. The germline V gene has CDR1 SEHNR and CDR2 FQNEAQ (reference sequence). V was pared by 5 bases and J by 2 bases, with 7 bases of the junction left unmatched. CDR3 sequence reads: CASSLQTGSTDTQYF. In DNA form, the CDR3 reads TGTGCCAGCAGCCTTCAGACAGGGTCCACAGATACGCAGTATTTT.

This sequence joins TRBV7-2 and TRBJ1-2; TRBD1 agrees at 7 bases. The CDR3 length is 15 residues. Germline-derived CDR1 and CDR2 are SGHTA and FQGNSA. After removal of 5 bases from V and 4 bases from J, the junction contained 10 bases not matched to a gene. CDR3 region: CASSPRSGTVYGYTF. DNA of the CDR3: TGTGCCAGCAGCCCGAGGTCAGGGACAGTCTATGGCTACACCTTC.

The V call is TRBV4-1, the J call TRBJ2-1, with TRBD2 matching 7 bases. Germline V gene sequence: CDR1 MGHRA, CDR2 YSYEKL. The V segment lost 1 base and the J segment 8 bases; nucleotides outside the gene matches: 8. The CDR3 loop spans 15 amino acids. CDR3 region: CASSQVLPGRDEQFF. The CDR3 bases are TGCGCCAGCAGCCAAGTTCTCCCGGGGAGGGATGAGCAGTTCTTC.

The chain carries TRBV5-1 and TRBJ2-7, with 10 bases aligning to TRBD1. V was pared by 7 bases and J by 5 bases, with 9 bases of the junction left unmatched. The CDR3 contains 14 residues. Germline assignment: CDR1 SGHRS and CDR2 YFSETQ. CDR3 sequence (DNA): TGCGCCAGCGGGGCAGGGGACAGGGGTCACGAGCAGTACTTC. It encodes CASGAGDRGHEQYF.

This chain connects TRBV28 to TRBJ1-3; no reliable D call. The CDR3 sequence is 12 residues long. CDR1 MDHEN and CDR2 SYDVKM come from the germline V gene. The V end lost 3 bases, the J end lost 4 bases, and 4 bases lay between the germline ends. The chain's CDR3 is CASSFRGNTIYF. DNA for the CDR3: TGTGCCAGCAGTTTTAGAGGAAACACCATATATTTT. Using reference TRBV28 and TRBJ1-3 for the parts outside the CDR3, the full variable domain is DVKVTQSSRYLVKRTGEKVFLECVQDMDHENMFWYRQDPGLGLRLIYFSYDVKMKEKGDIPEGYSVSREKKERFSLILESASTNQTSMYLCASSFRGNTIYFGEGSWLTVV.

V and J are TRBV15 and TRBJ1-5, with D perhaps matching TRBD1 (6 bases). V gave up 2 bases and J gave up 5 bases, with 16 bases separating them. The CDR3 length is 16 residues. Germline CDR1 and CDR2: LNHNV and YYDKDF (reference sequence). As DNA, the CDR3 is TGTGCCACCAGCAGAATCGTCGGGGCAGGGGATCAGCCCCAGCATTTT. This encodes CATSRIVGAGDQPQHF.

The chain employs TRBV5-4 and TRBJ1-2, with 12 bases identical to TRBD1. Germline assignment: CDR1 SGHNT and CDR2 YYREEE (reference sequence). CDR3 length: 17 residues. J lost 3 bases, V lost 5 bases, and 11 bases had no gene match. The CDR3 loop is CASRPGTGGFLDYGYTF. In nucleotides, the CDR3 is TGTGCCAGCAGACCTGGGACAGGGGGCTTTCTTGACTATGGCTACACCTTC.